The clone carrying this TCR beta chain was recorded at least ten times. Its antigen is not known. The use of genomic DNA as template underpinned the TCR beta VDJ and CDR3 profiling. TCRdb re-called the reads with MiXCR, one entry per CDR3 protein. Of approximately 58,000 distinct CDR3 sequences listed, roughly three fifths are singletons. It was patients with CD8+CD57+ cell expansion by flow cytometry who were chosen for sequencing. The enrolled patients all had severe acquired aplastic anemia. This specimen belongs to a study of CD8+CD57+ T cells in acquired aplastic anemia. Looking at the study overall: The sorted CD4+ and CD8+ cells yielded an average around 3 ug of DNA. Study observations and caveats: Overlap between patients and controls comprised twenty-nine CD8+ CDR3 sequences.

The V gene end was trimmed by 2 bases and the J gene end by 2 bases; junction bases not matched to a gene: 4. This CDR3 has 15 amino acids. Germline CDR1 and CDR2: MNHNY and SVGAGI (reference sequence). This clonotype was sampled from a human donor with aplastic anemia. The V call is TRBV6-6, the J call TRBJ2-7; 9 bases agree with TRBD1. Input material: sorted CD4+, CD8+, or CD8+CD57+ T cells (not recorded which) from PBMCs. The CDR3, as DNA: TGTGCCAGCAGTTACAGGGACAGGGTCCCCTACGAGCAGTACGTC. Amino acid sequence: CASSYRDRVPYEQYV.